The present TCR beta chain was sequenced within a study of identical twins. General study findings and limits: Where out-of-frame alpha sequences were twin-shared, they showed excess low generation probability.

In regard to this clonotype: Its antigen remains unknown.

Trimming at V came to 7 bases and at J to 3 bases, leaving 12 bases not matched to a gene. This CDR3 comprises 16 residues. CDR1 and CDR2 (germline): MNHNS, SASEGT. Via MiXCR, TCRdb re-called the 5' RACE reads, giving one row per CDR3 protein. Here the sample spans more than 400,000 distinct CDR3 sequences, roughly 15% being singletons. These data also featured in a second study, about yellow fever vaccine responses in identical twins.

Sequencing was performed on CD4+ T cells sorted from blood. The genes are TRBV6-1 and TRBJ2-1, with 7 bases matching TRBD2. The receptor's source is a woman between 18 and 29 years old in good health. CDR3 in DNA: TGTGCCAGCACCCATTATGGTCGGGGGGACTACAATGAGCAGTTCTTC. Translated: CASTHYGRGDYNEQFF.